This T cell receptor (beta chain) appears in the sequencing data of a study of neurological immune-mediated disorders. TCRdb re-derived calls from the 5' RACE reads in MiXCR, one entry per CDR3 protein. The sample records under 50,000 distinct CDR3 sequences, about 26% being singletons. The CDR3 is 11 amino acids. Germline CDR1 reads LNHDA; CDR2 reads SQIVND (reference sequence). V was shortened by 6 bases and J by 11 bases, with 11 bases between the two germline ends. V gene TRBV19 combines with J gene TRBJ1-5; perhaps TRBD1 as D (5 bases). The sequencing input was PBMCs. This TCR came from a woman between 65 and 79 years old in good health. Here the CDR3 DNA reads TGTGCCAGTAGGCTCCGGGGGGCCCAGCATTTT. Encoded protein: CASRLRGAQHF.